These 11 T cell receptor beta chains originate from one sample sequenced in a study of blood T cell repertoires in COVID-19. Assay used: immunoSEQ multiplex PCR; TCRdb lists only in-frame clones, some missing. The table lists just under 90,000 clones, 70% to 90% of them singletons, with over 0.35% in the top ten. The sample comprised peripheral blood. These receptors were collected from a man aged 55-75 years with acute or convalescent COVID-19.

V and J are TRBV5-1 and TRBJ2-7; 8 nucleotides match TRBD1. Germline CDR1 and CDR2: SGHRS and YFSETQ. The V gene end was trimmed by 4 bases and the J gene end by 4 bases; junction bases not matched to a gene: 7. This CDR3 is built from 14 residues. The CDR3 region is CASSGRQGMYEQYF. CDR3 nucleotide sequence: TGCGCCAGCAGCGGCCGACAGGGGATGTACGAGCAGTACTTC.

V usage is TRBV5-4 and J usage is TRBJ2-3, with TRBD1 matching over 8 bases. Germline V CDR1 and CDR2: SGHNT, YYREEE (reference sequence). The CDR3 runs to 13 residues. The junction had 4 bases not matched to a gene; V was cut back by 4 bases and J by 6 bases. CDR3: CASSRTGTDTQYF. In DNA form, the CDR3 reads TGTGCCAGCAGCAGGACAGGGACGGATACGCAGTATTTT.

This chain uses TRBV5-4 with TRBJ2-7; 9 bases map to TRBD1. The CDR3 has 14 amino acids. The ends lost 4 bases at V and 3 bases at J; junction bases unmatched: 5. CDR1 is SGHNT, CDR2 YYREEE, per germline (reference sequence). CDR3 loop: CASSAGQGSYEQYF. As DNA, the CDR3 is TGTGCCAGCAGCGCGGGACAGGGAAGCTACGAGCAGTACTTC.

This chain connects TRBV5-1 to TRBJ2-5; 11 nucleotides match TRBD2. The length of the CDR3 is 16 residues. The trim removed 4 bases at V and 2 bases at J, leaving 7 bases unmatched. Germline V gene sequence: CDR1 SGHRS, CDR2 YFSETQ. The CDR3 loop reads CASSPGLAGQQETQYF. CDR3 nucleotide sequence: TGCGCCAGCAGCCCAGGACTAGCGGGCCAACAAGAGACCCAGTACTTC.

The chain joins TRBV2 to TRBJ2-5; 9 bases match TRBD1. Germline values: CDR1 SNHLY, CDR2 FYNNEI. Unmatched junction bases numbered 8, after V lost 6 bases and J lost 3 bases. The CDR3 covers 15 residues. CDR3 loop: CASRGGQGREETQYF. In DNA, the CDR3 is TGTGCCAGCAGGGGGGGACAGGGAAGGGAAGAGACCCAGTACTTC.

V gene TRBV21-1 combines with J gene TRBJ2-7; the DNA was not used to check the table's D call, TRBD1. TRBV21-1 is recorded as a pseudogene. The CDR3 loop spans 15 amino acids. The CDR3 sequence is CASPPRGLDSYEQYF. CDR3 nucleotides: TGTGCCAGCCCCCCAAGGGGGCTTGATTCCTACGAGCAGTACTTC.

The chain employs TRBV27 and TRBJ1-2; D is uncertain. CDR1 and CDR2 (germline): MNHEY, SMNVEV (reference sequence). The CDR3 has 15 amino acids. Deletions cut 8 bases from V and 5 bases from J, with 21 bases between. The CDR3 region is CASSLSATEAYGYTF. DNA for the CDR3: TGTGCCAGCTCTCTGAGTGCTACCGAGGCGTATGGCTACACCTTC.

The J gene is TRBJ2-7, the V gene TRBV28; D is perhaps TRBD2 (5 bases). The germline V and J ends were trimmed by 5 bases and 7 bases, with 12 bases remaining between them. The CDR3 has 12 amino acids. The germline gives CDR1 MDHEN, CDR2 SYDVKM. The CDR3 nucleotides read TGTGCCAGCAGTACCCAACCGGGAGAGCAGTACTTC. Its translation is CASSTQPGEQYF.

Many counts were recorded for this clone. The rearrangement links TRBV30 to TRBJ1-6, with TRBD1 matching over 9 bases. CDR1 GTSNPN and CDR2 SVGIG come from the germline V gene (reference sequence). The CDR3 extends over 13 amino acids. Trimming at V came to 4 bases and at J to 7 bases, leaving 2 bases not matched to a gene. The CDR3 DNA follows: TGTGCCTGGAAAGGGACAGGGAATTCACCCCTCCACTTT. Translation gives CAWKGTGNSPLHF.

V is TRBV30 and J is TRBJ2-5; D call uncertain. The CDR3 contains 12 residues. V lost 6 bases, J lost 0 bases, and 8 bases lay in between. The germline gives CDR1 GTSNPN, CDR2 SVGIG (reference sequence). The CDR3 DNA sequence: TGTGCCTGCTCTAGGTACCAAGAGACCCAGTACTTC. Translating it yields CACSRYQETQYF.

This clone was detected a few times. The chain combines TRBV9 with TRBJ2-1, with TRBD2 matching 7 bases. The CDR3 covers 15 residues. Germline V gene sequence: CDR1 SGDLS, CDR2 YYNGEE. Germline trimming cut 3 bases from V and 7 bases from J; bases unmatched to any gene: 10. The CDR3 spells CASSALGGSLNEQFF. The CDR3 DNA sequence: TGTGCCAGCAGCGCCCTGGGGGGGAGTTTGAATGAGCAGTTCTTC.